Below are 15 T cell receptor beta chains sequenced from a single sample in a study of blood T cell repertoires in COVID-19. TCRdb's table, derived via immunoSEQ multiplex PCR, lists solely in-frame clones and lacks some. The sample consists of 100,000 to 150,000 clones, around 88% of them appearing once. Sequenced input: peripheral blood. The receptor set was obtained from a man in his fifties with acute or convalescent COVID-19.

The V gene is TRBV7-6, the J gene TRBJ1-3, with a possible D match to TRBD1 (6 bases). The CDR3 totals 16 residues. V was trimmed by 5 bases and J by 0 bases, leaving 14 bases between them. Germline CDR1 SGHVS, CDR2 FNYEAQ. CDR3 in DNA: TGTGCCAGCAGCCCCTGGACAGCGAGCTCTGGAAACACCATATATTTT. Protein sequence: CASSPWTASSGNTIYF.

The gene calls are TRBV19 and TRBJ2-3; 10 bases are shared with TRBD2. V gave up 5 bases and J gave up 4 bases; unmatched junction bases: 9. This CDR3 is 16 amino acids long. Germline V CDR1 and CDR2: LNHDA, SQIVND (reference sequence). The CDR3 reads CASSSLAGGLSDTQYF. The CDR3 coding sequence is TGTGCCAGTAGTTCCTTAGCGGGGGGCCTGTCAGATACGCAGTATTTT.

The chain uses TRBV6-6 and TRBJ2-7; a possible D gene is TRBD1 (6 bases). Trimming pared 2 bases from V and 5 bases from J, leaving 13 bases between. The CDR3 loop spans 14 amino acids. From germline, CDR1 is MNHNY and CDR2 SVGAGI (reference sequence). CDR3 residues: CASSYGQGINEQYF. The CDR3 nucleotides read TGTGCCAGCAGTTACGGGCAGGGGATCAACGAGCAGTACTTC.

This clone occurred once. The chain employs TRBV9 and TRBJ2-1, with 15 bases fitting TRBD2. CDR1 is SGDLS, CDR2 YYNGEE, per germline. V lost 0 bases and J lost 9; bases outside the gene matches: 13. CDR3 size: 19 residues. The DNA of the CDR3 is TGTGCCAGCAGCGTAGCTCTCCCCTCCGGGACTAGCGGGAGGAGTGAGCAGTTCTTC. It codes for CASSVALPSGTSGRSEQFF.

The CDR3 protein is CASSQRGSTGGYTF. CDR3 coding DNA: TGTGCCAGCAGCCAACGGGGGTCGACCGGTGGCTACACCTTC. This chain connects TRBV3-1 (or the pseudogene TRBV3-2) to TRBJ1-2; possible D gene TRBD1, 5 bases. CDR3 length: 14 residues. The germline V and J ends were trimmed by 2 bases and 7 bases, with 14 bases remaining between them. In germline, CDR1 is LGHDT, CDR2 YNNKEL (reference sequence).

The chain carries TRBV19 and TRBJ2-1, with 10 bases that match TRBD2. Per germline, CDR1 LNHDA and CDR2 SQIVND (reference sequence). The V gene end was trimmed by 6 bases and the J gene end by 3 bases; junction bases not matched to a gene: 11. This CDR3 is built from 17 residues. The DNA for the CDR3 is TGTGCCAGTAGCTTTCTAGCGGGAGTTAAAGGCTACAATGAGCAGTTCTTC. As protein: CASSFLAGVKGYNEQFF. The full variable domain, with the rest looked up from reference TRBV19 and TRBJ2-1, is DGGITQSPKYLFRKEGQNVTLSCEQNLNHDAMYWYRQDPGQGLRLIYYSQIVNDFQKGDIAEGYSVSREKKESFPLTVTSAQKNPTAFYLCASSFLAGVKGYNEQFFGPGTRLTVL.

DNA of the CDR3: TGTGCCAGCTCAACCCTGGAGGTTTCTGGCTACACCTTC. Translating gives CASSTLEVSGYTF. The chain couples TRBV18 to TRBJ1-2, with D unresolved. The V end lost 5 bases, the J end lost 7 bases, and 14 bases lay between the germline ends. There are 13 residues in the CDR3. Germline CDR1 is KGHSH and CDR2 is LQKENI.

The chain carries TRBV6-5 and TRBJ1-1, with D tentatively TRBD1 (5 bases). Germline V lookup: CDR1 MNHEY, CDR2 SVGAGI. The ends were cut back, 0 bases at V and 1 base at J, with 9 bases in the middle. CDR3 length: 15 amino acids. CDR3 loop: CASSYSTVGNTEAFF. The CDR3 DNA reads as TGTGCCAGCAGTTACTCGACAGTGGGGAACACTGAAGCTTTCTTT.

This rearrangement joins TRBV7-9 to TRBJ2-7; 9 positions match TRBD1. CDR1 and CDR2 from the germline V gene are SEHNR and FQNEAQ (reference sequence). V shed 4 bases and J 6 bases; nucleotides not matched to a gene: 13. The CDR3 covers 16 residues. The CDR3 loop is CASSSPTGGFYGEQYF. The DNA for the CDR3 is TGTGCCAGCAGCTCCCCTACAGGGGGCTTTTACGGCGAGCAGTACTTC.

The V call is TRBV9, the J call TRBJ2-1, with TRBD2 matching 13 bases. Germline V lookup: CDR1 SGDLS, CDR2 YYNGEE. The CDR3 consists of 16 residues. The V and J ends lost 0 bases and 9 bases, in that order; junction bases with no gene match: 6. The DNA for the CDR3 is TGTGCCAGCAGCGTAGGGACTAGCGGGAGAGTGGTTGAGCAGTTCTTC. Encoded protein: CASSVGTSGRVVEQFF. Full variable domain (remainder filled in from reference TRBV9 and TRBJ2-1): DSGVTQTPKHLITATGQRVTLRCSPRSGDLSVYWYQQSLDQGLQFLIQYYNGEERAKGNILERFSAQQFPDLHSELNLSSLELGDSALYFCASSVGTSGRVVEQFFGPGTRLTVL.

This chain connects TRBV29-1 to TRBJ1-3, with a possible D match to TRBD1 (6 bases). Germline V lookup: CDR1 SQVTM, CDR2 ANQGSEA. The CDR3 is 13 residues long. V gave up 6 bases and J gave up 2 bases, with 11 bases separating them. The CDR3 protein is CSVTDSAGNTIYF. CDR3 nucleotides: TGCAGCGTGACGGACAGTGCTGGAAACACCATATATTTT.

CDR3 amino acids: CASSATGGSEKLFF. For the CDR3, the DNA is TGTGCCAGCAGTGCGACAGGGGGGAGTGAAAAACTGTTTTTT. The chain uses TRBV2 and TRBJ1-4; TRBD1 matches at 9 bases. Germline CDR1 and CDR2: SNHLY and FYNNEI. The CDR3 is 14 amino acids. With 4 bases clipped from V and 7 bases from J, the junction kept 4 bases outside the gene matches.

This CDR3 is CAIVGGGVGYTF. The CDR3 DNA follows: TGTGCCATCGTGGGCGGGGGCGTTGGCTACACCTTC. The chain is built from TRBV10-3 and TRBJ1-2; the D gene is possibly TRBD1 (6 bases). This CDR3 comprises 12 residues. V lost 8 bases and J lost 7, with 14 bases in between. Germline values: CDR1 ENHRY, CDR2 SYGVKD.

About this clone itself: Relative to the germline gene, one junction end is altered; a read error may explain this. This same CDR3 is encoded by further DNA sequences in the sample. CDR3 protein: CASRTGTSSYEQYF. The CDR3 nucleotides read TGTGCCAGCAGGACCGGGACTAGCTCCTACGAGCAGTACTTT. The chain has TRBV2 and TRBJ2-7, with 9 nucleotides matching TRBD2. The CDR3 sequence is 14 residues long. Germline CDR1 and CDR2: SNHLY and FYNNEI.

CDR3 DNA sequence: TGTGCCAGTAGTCCGTGGGGACAGGGCCATCAGCCCCAGCATTTT. Its protein product is CASSPWGQGHQPQHF. The V and J genes are TRBV19 and TRBJ1-5; 9 nucleotides line up with TRBD1. The junction had 7 bases not matched to a gene; V was cut back by 5 bases and J by 5 bases. Germline V gives CDR1 LNHDA, CDR2 SQIVND (reference sequence). The CDR3 is 15 residues long.